The T cell receptor (beta chain) described here comes from a study of preoperative IRX-2 immunotherapy in early breast cancer. The treatment is: preoperative locoregional IRX-2 cytokine immunotherapy. Patients received preoperative, locoregional IRX-2 cytokine immunotherapy in a phase Ib study. Trimming at V came to 3 bases and at J to 5 bases, leaving 12 bases not matched to a gene. Germline CDR1 is SGHVS and CDR2 is FNYEAQ. CDR3 size: 18 residues. The protocol was immunoSEQ multiplex PCR, while the TCRdb copy is restricted to in-frame clones and leaves out a portion. This table holds around 40,000 clones, approximately 80% found once.

Sequences were derived from tumor tissue, sampled after IRX-2 immunotherapy. The sequence came from a human donor with breast cancer. The rearrangement joins TRBV7-6 to TRBJ1-6, with TRBD1 matching over 8 bases. The CDR3: CASSLRTGLLSDNSPLHF. The CDR3 region has the DNA TGTGCCAGCAGCTTGAGGACAGGGCTACTATCGGATAATTCACCCCTCCACTTT.